The subject of this entry is one T cell receptor (beta chain). Its matching antigen is unknown. The data were obtained in a study of cytomegalovirus exposure and HLA in healthy donors. General study results and limits: The study found most TCR sequences rare, yet found some public TCRs in many donors. In a later analysis, TCR association rates varied by HLA locus: DRB1 most, HLA-C fewest. Most subjects had HLA-A and HLA-B alleles reportedly predicted accurately by TCR beta sequences. Previous analysis showed most TCR beta V segments were productive about 90% or about 30% of the time.

In the PCR, 60 Vbeta and 13 Jbeta primers were used. Assay used: immunoSEQ multiplex PCR; TCRdb lists only in-frame clones, some missing. The sample contains 150,000 to 200,000 clones, about 90% of which appear only once. The sample consisted of PBMCs. The clonotype comes from a boy younger than 10 in good health and CMV-seronegative.

The CDR3 protein is CASSLELAGVNEQFF. The CDR3 DNA is TGTGCCAGCAGTTTAGAACTAGCGGGAGTCAATGAGCAGTTCTTC. The rearrangement links TRBV28 to TRBJ2-1, with TRBD2 matching 11 bases. V shed 2 bases, J shed 6 bases, and the junction held 3 bases outside the gene matches. Germline CDR1 MDHEN, CDR2 SYDVKM. This CDR3 is built from 15 residues.